This T cell receptor beta chain was captured in a study of T cell responses to AZD1222 COVID-19 vaccine. Study-wide findings and caveats: Increases in Spike-specific TCR breadth and depth were seen after two AZD1222 doses. Unmutated regions of variants are reportedly targeted by nearly half of spike-specific TCRs.

The table came from immunoSEQ multiplex PCR; TCRdb's copy has only in-frame clones and leaves some out. The table includes 150,000 to 200,000 clones, 94% detected once. About this clone itself: Antigen specificity is unknown.

Trimming shortened V by 1 base and J by 0 bases, and 9 bases separated the two germline ends. The CDR3 has 15 residues. From germline, CDR1 is MDHEN and CDR2 SYDVKM. The sequence was collected from an adult in good health. V gene TRBV28 combines with J gene TRBJ1-1; D may be TRBD1 (5 bases). The source material was peripheral blood, sampled on day 0 of AZD1222 vaccination. The CDR3 here is CASSLLTGMNTEAFF. The DNA for the CDR3 is TGTGCCAGCAGTTTATTAACAGGCATGAACACTGAAGCTTTCTTT. The full variable domain, rest sourced from reference TRBV28 and TRBJ1-1, is DVKVTQSSRYLVKRTGEKVFLECVQDMDHENMFWYRQDPGLGLRLIYFSYDVKMKEKGDIPEGYSVSREKKERFSLILESASTNQTSMYLCASSLLTGMNTEAFFGQGTRLTVV.